This T cell receptor beta chain stems from a study of OX40 agonist ivuxolimab in advanced cancers. Study outcomes and limitations: The CD4+ and CD8+ T cells in the blood had expanded clonally by week 6 at 0.1 to 3.0 mg/kg. The antigens recognized by the expanded peripheral T cells, that is their antigen specificity, were not determined.

Losses at the gene ends were 5 bases for V and 4 bases for J; bases not matched to a gene: 2. The CDR3 is made up of 14 amino acids. Per the germline V gene, CDR1 is SGHAT and CDR2 is FQNNGV. The method was immunoSEQ multiplex PCR; TCRdb's version includes in-frame clones alone and lacks a portion of them. The sample consists of tens of thousands of clones, roughly 90% of them appearing once. This clone was observed once. Antigen: not known. The rearrangement uses TRBV11-2 and TRBJ2-3; 11 bases align to TRBD2. The sample in question was CD4+ or CD8+ T cells sorted from blood, obtained in a trial of the OX40 agonist ivuxolimab. This clonotype was obtained from an adult with an advanced solid tumor such as melanoma, head and neck, liver or kidney cancer. CDR3 region: CASSLGLAADTQYF. In nucleotides, the CDR3 is TGTGCCAGCAGCCTGGGACTAGCGGCAGATACGCAGTATTTT.